The 15 T cell receptor beta chains in this list originate from one sample, sequenced in a study of tumor and adjacent non-tumor tissue in lung cancer. TCRbeta libraries were built with three rounds of nested PCR, modified from ARM-PCR. TCRdb re-called the multiplex PCR reads through MiXCR, storing one row per CDR3 protein. The data hold about 98,000 distinct CDR3 sequences, with about 80% observed a single time. The template was RNA from unsorted bulk tissue. This non-tumor lung sample came from over 3 cm beyond the tumor edge. Sequenced: distant non-tumor lung tissue. All receptors come from a man in his 60s with small cell lung cancer.

Regarding this clonotype: The junction does not match germline at one end; this may be a read error. J is TRBJ2-4 and V is TRBV6-6; D is perhaps TRBD2 (5 bases). CDR3 length: 15 residues. Germline V gives CDR1 MNHNY, CDR2 SVGAGI (reference sequence). CDR3 DNA sequence: TGTGCCAGCAGCTCAGACGGGATAGCCAAAAATATTCATTACTTC. Protein product: CASSSDGIAKNIHYF.

Points on this clonotype: An end of the junction does not agree with germline; a read error may underlie this. The rearrangement uses TRBV6-1 and TRBJ2-2; either TRBD1 or TRBD2 may fit D (5 bases each). Germline-derived CDR1 and CDR2 are MNHNS and SASEGT. The CDR3 runs to 15 residues. The CDR3 bases are TGTGCCAGCAGCATGGGGGTTTATAGCACCGGGGAACTGTTCTTT. As protein: CASSMGVYSTGELFF.

This rearrangement joins TRBV6-2 or TRBV6-3 to TRBJ1-1; D gene ambiguous. The germline V and J ends were trimmed by 6 bases and 3 bases, with 14 bases remaining between them. The CDR3 contains 14 residues. Per germline, CDR1 MNHEY and CDR2 SVGEGT. DNA for the CDR3: TGTGCCAGCAGCTATACCATACGCGACACTGAAGCTTTCTTT. Encoded protein: CASSYTIRDTEAFF.

This clonotype was counted a few times. Possible read error: a much larger clone is one base away. Here the CDR3 DNA reads TGTGCAGGTCTCAACACGGGAGCTGAAGATACGCAGTATTTT. Translation: CAGLNTGAEDTQYF. V is TRBV5-4 and J is TRBJ2-3; TRBD2 might be the D (6 bases). CDR1 and CDR2 (germline): SGHNT, YYREEE (reference sequence). The CDR3 totals 14 residues.

Comments on this clonotype: One junction end does not reproduce the germline sequence, and a read error may be involved. This sequence joins TRBV12-3 or TRBV12-4 and TRBJ2-3; D not certain. CDR3 size: 14 residues. The DNA of the CDR3 is TGTGCCAGCAGTTTAGGGTTGGGCATAGATGCGCAGTATTTT. As protein: CASSLGLGIDAQYF.

The rearrangement uses TRBV11-2 and TRBJ2-7; D call uncertain. In germline, CDR1 is SGHAT, CDR2 FQNNGV. The CDR3 sequence is 15 residues long. Written as DNA, the CDR3 is TGTGCCAGCATCTTAGGCAGCAGGAGCTCCTACGAGCAGTATGTC. It codes for CASILGSRSSYEQYV.

This clonotype was counted many times. This sequence joins TRBV10-3 and TRBJ2-3; D gene uncertain. Trimming took 6 bases from V and 2 from J, leaving 12 bases between them. CDR3 length equals 14 residues. Germline assignment: CDR1 ENHRY and CDR2 SYGVKD. CDR3 residues: CAISSGGNTDTQYF. As DNA, the CDR3 is TGTGCCATCAGCTCGGGTGGGAACACAGATACGCAGTATTTT.

This clonotype was observed a few times. V gene TRBV6-5 combines with J gene TRBJ1-2; a weak D match, TRBD1 (5 bases). Germline lookup yields CDR1 MNHEY and CDR2 SVGAGI. This CDR3 is built from 12 residues. V was pared by 9 bases and J by 7 bases, with 15 bases between. CDR3 DNA: TGTGCCAGTAGTACAGGTGCGACTGGCTACACCTTC. It yields the protein CASSTGATGYTF.

The chain employs TRBV12-3 or TRBV12-4 and TRBJ1-5; possibly TRBD1 for D (6 bases). The V and J ends lost 6 bases and 11 bases respectively, with 26 bases between them. The CDR3 covers 16 residues. The DNA for the CDR3 is TGTGCCAGCAGATACGGGGCAGGGACATTCAGCCAGTCCCAGCATTTT. Its translation is CASRYGAGTFSQSQHF.

The chain combines TRBV6-2 or TRBV6-3 with TRBJ2-4, with D unclear. The CDR3 has 16 residues. Deletions cut 11 bases from V and 0 bases from J, with 20 bases between. Germline CDR1 is MNHEY and CDR2 is SVGEGT. The chain's CDR3 is CACSYLTDLAKNIQYF. DNA for the CDR3: TGTGCCTGTAGCTATCTGACTGACCTAGCCAAAAACATTCAGTACTTC.

Comments on this clonotype: The junction does not match germline at one end; this may be a read error. The chain carries TRBV29-1 and TRBJ2-3; possibly TRBD2 for D (6 bases). The CDR3 covers 15 residues. From germline, CDR1 is SQVTM and CDR2 ANQGSEA. CDR3 nucleotides: TGCAGCGTTGACGCGGGGCGACCACAAACAGATATGCAGTATTTT. Residues: CSVDAGRPQTDMQYF.

The count of this clonotype is one. Because it lacks the conserved phenylalanine or tryptophan at the end, this CDR3 is likely a read error. The limits of the CDR3 on the DNA are not certain, so only TCRdb's listed CDR3 is given. J is TRBJ2-7 and V is TRBV29-1; whether TRBD1, the table's D call, matches the DNA was not checked. The length of the CDR3 is 12 amino acids, counting both ends. The V gene's germline CDR1 is SQVTM and CDR2 ANQGSEA. The CDR3 spells CSARDTSCEHYL.

Concerning this clonotype: At one end, the junction sequence differs from germline, possibly due to a read error. V gene TRBV11-2 combines with J gene TRBJ2-1; D unclear. The CDR3 length is 17 residues. Germline-derived CDR1 and CDR2 are SGHAT and FQNNGV. The CDR3 DNA reads TGTGCCAGCAGCTTATTGAAAGCCCAGAGCTCCTACAATGAGCTGTTCTTC. Protein sequence: CASSLLKAQSSYNELFF.

The gene calls are TRBV5-1 and TRBJ2-2; D possibly matches TRBD1 or TRBD2 (6 bases each). V lost 6 bases, J lost 7 bases, and 28 bases lay in between. Per the germline V gene, CDR1 is SGHRS and CDR2 is YFSETQ. This CDR3 region has 18 residues. CDR3 nucleotide sequence: TGCGCCAGCAACCGCGGGGACAAGGGAAGGTCGGACATCGGGGAGCTGTTTTTT. It encodes CASNRGDKGRSDIGELFF.

Points on this clonotype: The conserved phenylalanine or tryptophan is not found at the CDR3 terminus, so this likely reflects a read error. This chain links TRBV30 with TRBJ2-1; TRBD2 aligns across 7 bases. The length of the CDR3 is 14 residues. After removal of 6 bases from V and 7 bases from J, the junction contained 12 bases not matched to a gene. In germline, CDR1 is GTSNPN, CDR2 SVGIG (reference sequence). The CDR3 DNA reads as TGTGCCTGTGGCCTTTGGTCTAGCGGTAATGAGCAGTTCATC. Translated, it gives CACGLWSSGNEQFI.